This T cell receptor beta chain stems from a study of blood T cell repertoires in COVID-19. The CDR3 is 15 residues long. CDR1 is SGHAT, CDR2 FQDESV, per germline (reference sequence). The V and J ends lost 1 base and 2 bases, in that order; junction bases with no gene match: 2. TCRdb keeps only in-frame clones here, not all; method: immunoSEQ multiplex PCR. The table has 120,000 to 150,000 clones, 84% seen once. What was sequenced was peripheral blood. The receptor was derived from a human donor in a cohort sampled during active COVID-19. The V gene is TRBV11-1, the J gene TRBJ2-5; the match to TRBD2 covers 9 bases. CDR3 sequence: CASSLVTSGQETQYF. CDR3 sequence (DNA): TGTGCCAGCAGCTTAGTCACTAGCGGGCAAGAGACCCAGTACTTC.